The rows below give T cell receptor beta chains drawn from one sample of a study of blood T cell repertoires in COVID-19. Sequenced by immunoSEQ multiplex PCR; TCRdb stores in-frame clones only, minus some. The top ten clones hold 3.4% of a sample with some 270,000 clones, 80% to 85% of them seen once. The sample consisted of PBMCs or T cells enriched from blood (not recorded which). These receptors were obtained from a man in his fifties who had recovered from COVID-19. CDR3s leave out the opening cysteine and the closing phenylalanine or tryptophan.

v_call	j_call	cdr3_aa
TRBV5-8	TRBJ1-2	ASSPGHRPEGGYT
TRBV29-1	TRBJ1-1	SVGGTGAF
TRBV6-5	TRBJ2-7	ASSDVGGSYEQY
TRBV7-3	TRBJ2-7	ASSLGTSGSYEQY
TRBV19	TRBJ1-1	ASSTGGNTEAF
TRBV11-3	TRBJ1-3	ASSLRGGSGNTIY
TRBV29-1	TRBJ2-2	SGGTGTSGELF
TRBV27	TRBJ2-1	ASRLAGYGEQF
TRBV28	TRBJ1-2	ASSQPLGAGGYGYT
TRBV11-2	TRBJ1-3	ASSFPGGNTIY
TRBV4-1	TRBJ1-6	ASSQDGAPDSPLH
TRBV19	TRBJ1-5	ASSVTGTGGNQPQH
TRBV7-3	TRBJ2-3	ASSLEASGRVVDTQY
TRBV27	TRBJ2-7	ASRKSGMTYEQY
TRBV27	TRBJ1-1	ASSHWANTEAF
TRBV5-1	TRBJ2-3	ASSRAGATDTQY
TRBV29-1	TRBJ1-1	SVDPGWRTEAF
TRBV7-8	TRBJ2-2	ASSLVRTSGGVNTGELF
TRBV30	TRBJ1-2	AWRFGTGVGYT
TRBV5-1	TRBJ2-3	ASSLLSGGEDTQY
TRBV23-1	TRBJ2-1	ASSPTVLSGGHTQQF
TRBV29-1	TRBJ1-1	SVRTGGLSEAF
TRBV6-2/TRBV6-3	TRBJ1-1	ASSYRLDRGTEAF
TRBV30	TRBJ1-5	AWSRERGQGGQPQH
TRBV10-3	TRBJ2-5	AISVGEEETQY
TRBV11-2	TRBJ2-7	ASSLDGGLQTYEQY
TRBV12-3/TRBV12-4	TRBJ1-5	ASTSTVNQPQH
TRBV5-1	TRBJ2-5	ASSLAASGPQETQY